In its sample, the clone carrying this T cell receptor beta chain was seen once. Its antigen is not known. This CDR3 has 14 amino acids. The V gene lost 5 bases and the J gene lost 0 bases, with 9 bases spanning the gap. CDR1 MNHEY and CDR2 SVGAGI come from the germline V gene. Libraries were prepared by immunoSEQ multiplex PCR; TCRdb keeps only in-frame clonotypes and omits some of them. The sample has some 250,000 clones, roughly 89% seen once. This sample was taken from a study of cytomegalovirus exposure and HLA in healthy donors. Study results and limitations: Testing in vitro showed a few CMV-associated chains specific for CMV antigens. According to a later analysis, TCR clusters from the first cohort tended to co-occur in the 120 or so validation repertoires. Associated with cytomegalovirus, according to the listing, were around 160 TCR beta chains.

This chain uses TRBV6-5 with TRBJ2-3, with D perhaps TRBD2 (5 bases). The receptor was isolated from a woman between 18 and 29 years old in good health and CMV-seronegative. What was sequenced was PBMCs. The CDR3 DNA reads as TGTGCCAGCAGTACTAGTCTTAGCACAGATACGCAGTATTTT. It translates to CASSTSLSTDTQYF.